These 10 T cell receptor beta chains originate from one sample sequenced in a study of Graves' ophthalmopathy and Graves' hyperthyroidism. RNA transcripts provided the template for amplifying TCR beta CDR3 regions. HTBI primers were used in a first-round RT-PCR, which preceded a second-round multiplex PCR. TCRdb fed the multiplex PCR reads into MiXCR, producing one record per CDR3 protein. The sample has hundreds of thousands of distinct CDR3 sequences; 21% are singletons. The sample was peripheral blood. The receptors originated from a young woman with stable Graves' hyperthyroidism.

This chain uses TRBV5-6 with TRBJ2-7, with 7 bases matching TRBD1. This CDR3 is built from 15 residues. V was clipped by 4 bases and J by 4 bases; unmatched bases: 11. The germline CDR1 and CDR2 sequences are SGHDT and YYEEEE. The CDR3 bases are TGTGCCAGCAGCCGCGCTGGACAGGACGAATACGAGCAGTACTTC. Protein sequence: CASSRAGQDEYEQYF.

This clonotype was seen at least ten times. CDR3 amino acids: CASRRTALYGYTF. The CDR3 DNA is TGTGCCAGCAGAAGGACAGCTCTCTATGGCTACACCTTC. The rearrangement links TRBV28 to TRBJ1-2, with D possibly TRBD1 on 6 matching bases. Germline CDR1 is MDHEN and CDR2 is SYDVKM. Trimming shortened V by 6 bases and J by 4 bases, and 12 bases separated the two germline ends. The CDR3 runs to 13 residues.

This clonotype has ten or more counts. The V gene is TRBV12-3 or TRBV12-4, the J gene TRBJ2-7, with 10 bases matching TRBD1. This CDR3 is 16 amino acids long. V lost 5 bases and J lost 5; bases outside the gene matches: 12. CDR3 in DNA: TGTGCCAGCAGTCCCCCTCGACGACAGGGGGCCGACGAGCAGTACTTC. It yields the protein CASSPPRRQGADEQYF.

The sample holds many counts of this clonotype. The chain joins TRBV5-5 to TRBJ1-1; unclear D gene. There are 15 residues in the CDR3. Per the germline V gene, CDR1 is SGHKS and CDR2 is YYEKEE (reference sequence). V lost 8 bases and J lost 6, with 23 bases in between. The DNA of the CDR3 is TGTGCCAGTTTTGTCTCGTTCGGCCCTGGGGCTGAAGCTTTCTTT. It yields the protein CASFVSFGPGAEAFF.

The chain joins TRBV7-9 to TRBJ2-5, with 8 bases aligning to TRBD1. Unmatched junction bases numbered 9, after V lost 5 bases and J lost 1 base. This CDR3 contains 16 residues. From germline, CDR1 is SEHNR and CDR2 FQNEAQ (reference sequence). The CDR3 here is CASSALTGAIQETQYF. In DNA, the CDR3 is TGTGCCAGCAGCGCCCTGACAGGGGCGATCCAAGAGACCCAGTACTTC.

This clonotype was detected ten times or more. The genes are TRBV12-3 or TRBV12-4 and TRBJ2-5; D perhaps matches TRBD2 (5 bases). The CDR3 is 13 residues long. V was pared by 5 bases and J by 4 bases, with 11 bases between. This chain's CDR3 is CASSEGLRETQYF. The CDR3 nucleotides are TGTGCCAGCAGTGAAGGACTGAGAGAGACCCAGTACTTC.

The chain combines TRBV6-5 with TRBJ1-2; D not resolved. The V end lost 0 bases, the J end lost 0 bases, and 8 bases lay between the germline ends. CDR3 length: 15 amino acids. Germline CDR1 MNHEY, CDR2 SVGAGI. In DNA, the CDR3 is TGTGCCAGCAGTTACTCGGGCGGTACTAACTATGGCTACACCTTC. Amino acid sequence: CASSYSGGTNYGYTF.

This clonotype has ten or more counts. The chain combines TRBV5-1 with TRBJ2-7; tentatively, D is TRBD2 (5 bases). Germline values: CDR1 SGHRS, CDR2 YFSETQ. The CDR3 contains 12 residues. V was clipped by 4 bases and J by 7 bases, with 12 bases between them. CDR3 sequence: CASSLERGEQYF. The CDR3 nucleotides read TGCGCCAGCAGCCTCGAACGCGGGGAGCAGTACTTC.

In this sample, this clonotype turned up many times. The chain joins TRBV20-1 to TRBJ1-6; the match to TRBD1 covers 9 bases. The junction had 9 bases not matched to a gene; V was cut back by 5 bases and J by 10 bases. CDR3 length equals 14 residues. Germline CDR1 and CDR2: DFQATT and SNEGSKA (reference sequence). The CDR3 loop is CSAAPGQGLSPLHF. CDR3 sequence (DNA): TGCAGTGCTGCTCCGGGACAGGGTTTGTCACCCCTCCACTTT.

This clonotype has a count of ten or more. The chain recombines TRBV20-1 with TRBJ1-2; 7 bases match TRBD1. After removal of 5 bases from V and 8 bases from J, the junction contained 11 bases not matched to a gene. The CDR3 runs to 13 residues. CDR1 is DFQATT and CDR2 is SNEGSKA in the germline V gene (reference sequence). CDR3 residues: CSASTGASSGYTF. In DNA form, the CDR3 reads TGCAGTGCTTCCACAGGGGCGTCATCGGGCTACACCTTC.